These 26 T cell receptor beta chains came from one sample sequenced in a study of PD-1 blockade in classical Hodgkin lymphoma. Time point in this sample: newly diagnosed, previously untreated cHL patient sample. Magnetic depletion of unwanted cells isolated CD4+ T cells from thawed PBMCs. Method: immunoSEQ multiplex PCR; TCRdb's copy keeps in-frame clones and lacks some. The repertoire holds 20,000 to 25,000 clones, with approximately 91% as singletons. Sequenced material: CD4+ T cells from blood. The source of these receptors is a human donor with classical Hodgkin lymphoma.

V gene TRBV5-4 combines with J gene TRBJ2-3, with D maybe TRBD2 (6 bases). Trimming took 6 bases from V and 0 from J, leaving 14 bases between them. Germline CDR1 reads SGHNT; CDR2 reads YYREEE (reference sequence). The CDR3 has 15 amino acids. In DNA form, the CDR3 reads TGTGCCAGCACCCTCGTCGGGACTAGCACAGATACGCAGTATTTT. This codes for CASTLVGTSTDTQYF.

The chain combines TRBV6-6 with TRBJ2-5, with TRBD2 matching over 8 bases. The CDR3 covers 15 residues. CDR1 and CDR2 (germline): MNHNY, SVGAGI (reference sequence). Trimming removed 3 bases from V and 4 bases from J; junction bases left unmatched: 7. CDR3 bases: TGTGCCAGCAGTTATTTTCCGGGGGGGCGAGAGACCCAGTACTTC. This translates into CASSYFPGGRETQYF.

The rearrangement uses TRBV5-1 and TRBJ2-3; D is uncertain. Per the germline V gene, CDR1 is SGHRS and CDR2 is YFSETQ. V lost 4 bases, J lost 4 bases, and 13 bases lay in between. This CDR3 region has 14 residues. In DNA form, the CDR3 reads TGCGCCAGCAGCCTCACCGGAGCCGCAGATACGCAGTATTTT. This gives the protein CASSLTGAADTQYF. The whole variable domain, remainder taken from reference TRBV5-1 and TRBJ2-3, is KAGVTQTPRYLIKTRGQQVTLSCSPISGHRSVSWYQQTPGQGLQFLFEYFSETQRNKGNFPGRFSGRQFSNSRSEMNVSTLELGDSALYLCASSLTGAADTQYFGPGTRLTVL.

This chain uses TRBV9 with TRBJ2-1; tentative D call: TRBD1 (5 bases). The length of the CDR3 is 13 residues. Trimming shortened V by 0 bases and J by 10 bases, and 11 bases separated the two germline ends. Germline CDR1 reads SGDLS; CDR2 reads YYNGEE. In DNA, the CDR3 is TGTGCCAGCAGCGTAGTGGACCGGACAGAGCAGTTCTTC. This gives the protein CASSVVDRTEQFF.

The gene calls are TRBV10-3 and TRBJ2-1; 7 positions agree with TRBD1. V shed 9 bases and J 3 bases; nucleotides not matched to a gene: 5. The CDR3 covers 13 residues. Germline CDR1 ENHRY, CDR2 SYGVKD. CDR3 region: CAIEDRVYNEQFF. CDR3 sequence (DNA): TGTGCCATAGAAGACAGGGTCTACAATGAGCAGTTCTTC.

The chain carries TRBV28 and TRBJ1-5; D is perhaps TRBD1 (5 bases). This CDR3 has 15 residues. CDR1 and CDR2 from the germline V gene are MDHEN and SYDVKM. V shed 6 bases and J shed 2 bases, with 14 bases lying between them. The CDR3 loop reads CASSPGIRGNQPQHF. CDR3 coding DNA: TGTGCCAGCAGCCCAGGGATCCGGGGCAATCAGCCCCAGCATTTT.

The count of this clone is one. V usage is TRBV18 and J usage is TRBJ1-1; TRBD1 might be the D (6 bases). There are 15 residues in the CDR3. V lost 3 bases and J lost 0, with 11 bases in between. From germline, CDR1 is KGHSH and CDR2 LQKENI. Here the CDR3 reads CASSPGTSMNTEAFF. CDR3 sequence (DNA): TGTGCCAGCTCACCGGGGACATCTATGAACACTGAAGCTTTCTTT. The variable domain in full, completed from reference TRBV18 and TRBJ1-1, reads NAGVMQNPRHLVRRRGQEARLRCSPMKGHSHVYWYRQLPEEGLKFMVYLQKENIIDESGMPKERFSAEFPKEGPSILRIQQVVRGDSAAYFCASSPGTSMNTEAFFGQGTRLTVV.

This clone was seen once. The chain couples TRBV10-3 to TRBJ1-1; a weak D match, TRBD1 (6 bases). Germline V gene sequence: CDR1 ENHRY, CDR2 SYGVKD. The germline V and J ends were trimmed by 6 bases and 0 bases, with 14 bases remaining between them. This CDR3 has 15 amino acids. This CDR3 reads CAIRDNTGMNTEAFF. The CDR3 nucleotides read TGTGCCATCAGGGACAACACAGGGATGAACACTGAAGCTTTCTTT.

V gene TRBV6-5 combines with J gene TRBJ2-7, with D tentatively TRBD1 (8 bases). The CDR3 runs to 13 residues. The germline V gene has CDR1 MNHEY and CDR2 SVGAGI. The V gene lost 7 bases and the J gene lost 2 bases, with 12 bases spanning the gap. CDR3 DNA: TGTGCCAGCAACAGGGGGGGGGCCTACGAGCAGTACTTC. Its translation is CASNRGGAYEQYF.

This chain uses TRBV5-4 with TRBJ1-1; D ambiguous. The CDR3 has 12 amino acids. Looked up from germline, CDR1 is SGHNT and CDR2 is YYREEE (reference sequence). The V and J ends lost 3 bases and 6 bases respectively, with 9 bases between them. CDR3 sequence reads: CASSSQSAEAFF. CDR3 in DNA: TGTGCCAGCAGCTCACAGAGCGCTGAAGCTTTCTTT.

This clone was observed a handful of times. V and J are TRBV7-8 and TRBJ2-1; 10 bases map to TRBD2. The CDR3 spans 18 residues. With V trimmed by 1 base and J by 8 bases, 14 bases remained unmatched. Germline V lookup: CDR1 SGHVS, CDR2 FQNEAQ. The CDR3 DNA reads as TGTGCCAGCAGCTTAGTTGTTAGCGGGAGGCCTTTCTGGGATGAGCAGTTCTTC. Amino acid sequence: CASSLVVSGRPFWDEQFF.

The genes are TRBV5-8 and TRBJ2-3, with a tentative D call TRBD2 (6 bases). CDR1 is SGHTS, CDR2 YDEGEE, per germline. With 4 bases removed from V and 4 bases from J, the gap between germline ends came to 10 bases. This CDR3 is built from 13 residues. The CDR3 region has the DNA TGTGCCAGCAGCGTATCGGGGGCAGATACGCAGTATTTT. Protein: CASSVSGADTQYF. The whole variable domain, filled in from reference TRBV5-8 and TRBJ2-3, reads EAGVTQSPTHLIKTRGQQATLRCSPISGHTSVYWYQQALGLGLQFLLWYDEGEERNRGNFPPRFSGRQFPNYSSELNVNALELEDSALYLCASSVSGADTQYFGPGTRLTVL.

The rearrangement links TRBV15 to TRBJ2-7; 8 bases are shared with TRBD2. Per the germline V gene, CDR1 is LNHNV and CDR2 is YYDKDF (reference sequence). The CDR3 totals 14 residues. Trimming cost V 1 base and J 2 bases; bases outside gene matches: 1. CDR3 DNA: TGTGCCACCAGCAGAGCGGGAGGGCCCTACGAGCAGTACTTC. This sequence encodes CATSRAGGPYEQYF.

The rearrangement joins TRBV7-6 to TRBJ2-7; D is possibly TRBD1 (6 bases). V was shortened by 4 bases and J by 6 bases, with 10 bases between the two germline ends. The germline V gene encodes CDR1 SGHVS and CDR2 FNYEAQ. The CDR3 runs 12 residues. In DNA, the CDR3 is TGTGCCAGCAGCTCCACAGGGACCGAGCAGTACTTC. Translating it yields CASSSTGTEQYF. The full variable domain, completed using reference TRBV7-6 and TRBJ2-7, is GAGVSQSPRYKVTKRGQDVALRCDPISGHVSLYWYRQALGQGPEFLTYFNYEAQQDKSGLPNDRFSAERPEGSISTLTIQRTEQRDSAMYRCASSSTGTEQYFGPGTRLTVT.

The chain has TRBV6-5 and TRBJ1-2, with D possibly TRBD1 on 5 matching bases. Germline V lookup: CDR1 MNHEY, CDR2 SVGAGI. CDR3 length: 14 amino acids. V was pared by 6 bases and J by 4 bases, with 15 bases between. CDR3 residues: CASRPAGNVYGYTF. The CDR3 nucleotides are TGTGCCAGCAGACCGGCAGGGAACGTCTATGGCTACACCTTC.

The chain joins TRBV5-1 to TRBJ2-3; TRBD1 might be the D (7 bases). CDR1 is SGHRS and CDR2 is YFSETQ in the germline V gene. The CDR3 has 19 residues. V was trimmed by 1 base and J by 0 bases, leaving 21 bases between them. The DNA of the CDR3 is TGCGCCAGCAGCTTGAGATGGTCGGCGGGGACAGCCAGCACAGATACGCAGTATTTT. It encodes CASSLRWSAGTASTDTQYF.

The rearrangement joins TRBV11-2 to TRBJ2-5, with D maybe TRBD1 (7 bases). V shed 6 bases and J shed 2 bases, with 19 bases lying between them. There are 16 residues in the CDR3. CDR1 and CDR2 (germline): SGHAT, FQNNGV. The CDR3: CASSTLYRGGQETQYF. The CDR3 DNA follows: TGTGCCAGCAGTACACTATACAGGGGAGGTCAAGAGACCCAGTACTTC.

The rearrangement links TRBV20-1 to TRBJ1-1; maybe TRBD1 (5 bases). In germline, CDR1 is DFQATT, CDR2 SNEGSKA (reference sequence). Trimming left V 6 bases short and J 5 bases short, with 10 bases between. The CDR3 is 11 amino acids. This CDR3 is CSAGGLTEAFF. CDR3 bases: TGCAGTGCCGGGGGTCTTACTGAAGCTTTCTTT.

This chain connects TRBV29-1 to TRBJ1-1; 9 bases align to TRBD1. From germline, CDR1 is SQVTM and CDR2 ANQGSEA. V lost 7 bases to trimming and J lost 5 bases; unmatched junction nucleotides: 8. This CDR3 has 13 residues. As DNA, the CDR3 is TGCAGCGCTCGAGGGACAGGGCGGACTGAAGCTTTCTTT. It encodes CSARGTGRTEAFF. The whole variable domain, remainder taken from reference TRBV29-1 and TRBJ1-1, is SAVISQKPSRDICQRGTSLTIQCQVDSQVTMMFWYRQQPGQSLTLIATANQGSEATYESGFVIDKFPISRPNLTFSTLTVSNMSPEDSSIYLCSARGTGRTEAFFGQGTRLTVV.

For the CDR3, the DNA is TGTGCCAGCAGCACCTCCCGCCTCGAGCAGTACTTC. Amino acids: CASSTSRLEQYF. The chain has TRBV28 and TRBJ2-7; D is ambiguous. The CDR3 is 12 amino acids. The V end lost 6 bases, the J end lost 6 bases, and 12 bases lay between the germline ends. Germline CDR1 MDHEN, CDR2 SYDVKM.

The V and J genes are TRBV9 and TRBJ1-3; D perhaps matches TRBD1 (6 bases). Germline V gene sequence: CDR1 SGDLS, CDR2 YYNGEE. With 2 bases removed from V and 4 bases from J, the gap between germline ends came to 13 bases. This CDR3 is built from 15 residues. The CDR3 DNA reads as TGTGCCAGCAGCGTCAGGGGAGGTCTAGGAAACACCATATATTTT. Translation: CASSVRGGLGNTIYF.

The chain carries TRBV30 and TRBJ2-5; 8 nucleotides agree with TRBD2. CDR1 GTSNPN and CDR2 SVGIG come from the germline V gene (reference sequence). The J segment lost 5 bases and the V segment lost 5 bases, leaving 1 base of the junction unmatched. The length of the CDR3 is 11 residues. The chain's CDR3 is CAWSGGETQYF. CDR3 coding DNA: TGTGCCTGGTCGGGGGGGGAGACCCAGTACTTC.

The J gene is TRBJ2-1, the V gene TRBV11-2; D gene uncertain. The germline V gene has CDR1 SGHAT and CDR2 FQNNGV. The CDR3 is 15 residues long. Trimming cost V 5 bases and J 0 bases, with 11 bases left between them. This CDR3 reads CASSPEAGSYNEQFF. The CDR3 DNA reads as TGTGCCAGCAGCCCAGAGGCAGGCTCCTACAATGAGCAGTTCTTC.

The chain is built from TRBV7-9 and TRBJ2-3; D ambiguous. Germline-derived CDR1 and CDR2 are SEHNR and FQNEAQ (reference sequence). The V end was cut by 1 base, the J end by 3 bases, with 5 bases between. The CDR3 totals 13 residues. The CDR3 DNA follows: TGTGCCAGCAGCTTAGTGGGTACAGATACGCAGTATTTT. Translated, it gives CASSLVGTDTQYF.

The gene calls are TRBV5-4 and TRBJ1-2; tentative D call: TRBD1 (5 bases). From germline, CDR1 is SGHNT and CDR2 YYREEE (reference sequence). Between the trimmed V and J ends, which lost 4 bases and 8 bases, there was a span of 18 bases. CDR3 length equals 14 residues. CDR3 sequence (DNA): TGTGCCAGCAGCGACGGCCTGACAGCCGGCGGCTACACCTTC. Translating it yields CASSDGLTAGGYTF.

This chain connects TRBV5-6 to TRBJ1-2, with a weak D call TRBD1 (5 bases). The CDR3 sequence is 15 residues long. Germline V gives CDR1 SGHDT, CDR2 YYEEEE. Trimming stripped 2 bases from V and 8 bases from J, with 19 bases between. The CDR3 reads CASSFWTARAGGYTF. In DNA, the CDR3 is TGTGCCAGCAGCTTTTGGACGGCCCGGGCAGGGGGCTACACCTTC.